Below are 11 T cell receptor beta chains sequenced from a single sample in a study of blood T cell repertoires in COVID-19 (dated by TCRdb to about 2020). The library was obtained by the immunoSEQ multiplex PCR assay. Drawn from immuneACCESS, this table holds only the in-frame rearrangements with V and J called that TCRdb kept. Clones are partly lost; checked studies trace under half to an unresolved V gene and leave the rest unexplained. Within this sample are about 180,000 clones, with 60% to 80% of them counted one time only. The top ten hold around 15% of the sample. Material: PBMCs or T cells enriched from blood (not recorded which). The source is a woman between 45 and 65 years old who had recovered from COVID-19.

The genes are TRBV24-1 and TRBJ1-5, with a tentative D call TRBD1 (6 bases). The CDR3 is 13 amino acids. Per the germline V gene, CDR1 is KGHDR and CDR2 is SFDVKD. With 9 bases removed from V and 8 bases from J, the gap between germline ends came to 16 bases. The CDR3 nucleotides read TGTGCCACCGAGGGGGGGTCGGGAGAGCCCCAGCATTTT. Translating gives CATEGGSGEPQHF.

The rearrangement uses TRBV24-1 and TRBJ2-3; TRBD1 matches 10 bases. The CDR3 runs to 14 residues. Trimming took 5 bases from V and 4 from J; bases not matched to a gene: 2. Germline V CDR1 and CDR2: KGHDR, SFDVKD. This CDR3 reads CATSVGTGADTQYF. CDR3 in DNA: TGTGCCACCAGTGTTGGGACAGGGGCAGATACGCAGTATTTT.

This clone was counted only a few times. V and J are TRBV6-2 or TRBV6-3 and TRBJ1-1; TRBD1 is a possible D gene (5 bases). The CDR3 spans 13 residues. V lost 5 bases, J lost 6 bases, and 13 bases lay in between. CDR1 is MNHEY, CDR2 SVGEGT, per germline. In DNA, the CDR3 is TGTGCCAGCAGTCGCGACAGTTTTCCTGAAGCTTTCTTT. Its translation is CASSRDSFPEAFF.

The chain is built from TRBV10-3 and TRBJ2-7, with 13 bases matching TRBD2. CDR1 and CDR2 (germline): ENHRY, SYGVKD. CDR3 length: 14 residues. V was pared by 4 bases and J by 5 bases, with 2 bases of the junction left unmatched. CDR3 bases: TGTGCCATCAGTGGACTAGCGGGAGGTGACGAGCAGTACTTC. It codes for CAISGLAGGDEQYF.

This chain links TRBV3-1 (or the pseudogene TRBV3-2) with TRBJ2-1; D call uncertain. The CDR3 consists of 14 residues. The germline CDR1 and CDR2 sequences are LGHDT and YNNKEL (reference sequence). Trimming took 2 bases from V and 0 from J, leaving 5 bases between them. In DNA form, the CDR3 reads TGTGCCAGCAGCCAAAAGAGCTCCTACAATGAGCAGTTCTTC. Translating gives CASSQKSSYNEQFF.

The chain employs TRBV2 and TRBJ1-2; TRBD1 aligns across 8 bases. Germline lookup yields CDR1 SNHLY and CDR2 FYNNEI. This CDR3 is 15 amino acids long. The V gene end was trimmed by 5 bases and the J gene end by 8 bases; junction bases not matched to a gene: 13. The CDR3 reads CASSSTGQGWGGYTF. The CDR3 bases are TGTGCCAGCAGTTCTACCGGACAGGGATGGGGAGGCTACACCTTC. The full variable domain, in which reference TRBV2 and TRBJ1-2 provide the parts outside the CDR3, is EPEVTQTPSHQVTQMGQEVILRCVPISNHLYFYWYRQILGQKVEFLVSFYNNEISEKSEIFDDQFSVERPDGSNFTLKIRSTKLEDSAMYFCASSSTGQGWGGYTFGSGTRLTVV.

In this sample, this clone turned up a few times. CDR3 sequence: CASSLNPGYGYTF. DNA for the CDR3: TGTGCCAGCAGCTTAAATCCAGGCTATGGCTACACCTTC. V and J are TRBV7-3 and TRBJ1-2; no definite D call. Germline V CDR1 and CDR2: SGHTA, FQGTGA. Trimming pared 1 base from V and 4 bases from J, leaving 7 bases between. The CDR3 loop spans 13 amino acids.

The chain uses TRBV3-1 (or the pseudogene TRBV3-2) and TRBJ1-2, with TRBD1 identical over 8 bases. This CDR3 has 13 residues. Germline V lookup: CDR1 LGHDT, CDR2 YNNKEL (reference sequence). Trimming removed 0 bases from V and 8 bases from J; junction bases left unmatched: 2. The CDR3 protein is CASSQDRGQGYTF. DNA for the CDR3: TGTGCCAGCAGCCAAGACAGGGGGCAGGGCTACACCTTC.

The CDR3 loop is CASSYSKQKLFF. The CDR3 DNA sequence: TGTGCCAGCAGTTATTCGAAGCAAAAACTGTTTTTT. This chain connects TRBV6-2 or TRBV6-3 to TRBJ1-4, with no clear D. Germline assignment: CDR1 MNHEY and CDR2 SVGEGT. The V and J ends lost 3 bases and 9 bases respectively, with 8 bases between them. The CDR3 totals 12 residues.

The V and J genes are TRBV11-2 and TRBJ2-3, with D hard to call. The CDR3 sequence is 14 residues long. Germline assignment: CDR1 SGHAT and CDR2 FQNNGV. Trimming shortened V by 0 bases and J by 7 bases, and 11 bases separated the two germline ends. CDR3 region: CASSLDRLINTQYF. The CDR3 coding sequence is TGTGCCAGCAGCTTAGATCGTTTAATAAATACGCAGTATTTT.

The rearrangement uses TRBV18 and TRBJ1-1; a weak D match, TRBD1 (5 bases). This CDR3 is 13 amino acids long. Trimming left V 6 bases short and J 5 bases short, with 13 bases between. The germline V gene encodes CDR1 KGHSH and CDR2 LQKENI. The CDR3, as DNA: TGTGCCAGCTCTCGCGGGGGTTTAACTGAAGCTTTCTTT. It translates to CASSRGGLTEAFF.